This TCR beta chain was observed in a study of blood T cell repertoires in COVID-19. V lost 1 base, J lost 4 bases, and 7 bases stayed unmatched. There are 17 residues in the CDR3. Germline CDR1 SGHTA, CDR2 FQGTGA. Using immunoSEQ multiplex PCR, the repertoire was profiled, and TCRdb retains in-frame clones only, with some absent. The table lists tens of thousands of clones, around 75% of them singletons, with 24% in the top ten. The sample consisted of peripheral blood. This TCR came from a human donor in a cohort sampled during active COVID-19. The J gene is TRBJ2-1, the V gene TRBV7-3; TRBD2 matches 10 bases. CDR3 sequence: CASSLMPSGSFYNEQFF. The CDR3 region has the DNA TGTGCCAGCAGCTTAATGCCTAGCGGGAGTTTTTACAATGAGCAGTTCTTC.